These 30 T cell receptor beta chains originate from one sample sequenced in a study of blood T cell repertoires in COVID-19. The method was immunoSEQ multiplex PCR; TCRdb's version includes in-frame clones alone and lacks a portion of them. There are tens of thousands of clones in the sample; roughly 87% occur only once, and 0.52% lies in the top ten. The sample was peripheral blood. Receptors originate from a man aged 45-65 years with COVID-19, enrolled during active disease.

The chain couples TRBV19 to TRBJ1-4; no reliable D call. The CDR3 has 12 amino acids. Germline V CDR1 and CDR2: LNHDA, SQIVND (reference sequence). Trimming stripped 4 bases from V and 5 bases from J, with 5 bases between. The CDR3 region has the DNA TGTGCCAGTAGTAGAGGGAATGAAAAACTGTTTTTT. It yields the protein CASSRGNEKLFF.

The chain employs TRBV6-2 or TRBV6-3 and TRBJ2-7, with 12 bases fitting TRBD2. V shed 0 bases and J 5 bases; nucleotides not matched to a gene: 5. CDR3 length equals 16 residues. Per germline, CDR1 MNHEY and CDR2 SVGEGT. In DNA, the CDR3 is TGTGCCAGCAGTTACTCGTCCCTAGCGGGAGGGCACGAGCAGTACTTC. Translating it yields CASSYSSLAGGHEQYF.

The V gene is TRBV19, the J gene TRBJ2-5, with 10 bases that match TRBD2. The CDR3 extends over 15 amino acids. The J segment lost 6 bases and the V segment lost 5 bases, leaving 9 bases of the junction unmatched. Germline CDR1 LNHDA, CDR2 SQIVND (reference sequence). The CDR3: CASSELAGVKQTQYF. CDR3 in DNA: TGTGCCAGTAGTGAGCTAGCGGGAGTTAAACAGACCCAGTACTTC.

This clone was seen only once. The CDR3 is CASSLGREGDTQYF. CDR3 coding DNA: TGTGCCAGCAGCTTGGGGCGGGAAGGTGATACGCAGTATTTT. The rearrangement uses TRBV5-4 and TRBJ2-3; D possibly corresponds to TRBD2 (6 bases). Germline V gene lookup returns CDR1 SGHNT and CDR2 YYREEE (reference sequence). The CDR3 is made up of 14 amino acids. Trimming removed 0 bases from V and 6 bases from J, with 11 bases in between.

This sequence joins TRBV5-6 and TRBJ1-5; D unclear. The CDR3 is 14 residues long. Trimming stripped 4 bases from V and 1 base from J, with 9 bases between. CDR1 is SGHDT and CDR2 is YYEEEE in the germline V gene. The CDR3 DNA reads as TGTGCCAGCAGCATCGGACTGAGCAATCAGCCCCAGCATTTT. Its protein is CASSIGLSNQPQHF.

The chain combines TRBV4-2 with TRBJ1-3; 9 positions match TRBD1. The CDR3 runs 18 residues. V trimming: 4 bases; J trimming: 0 bases; junction bases outside the gene matches: 10. Germline V gene sequence: CDR1 LGHNA, CDR2 YNFKEQ. CDR3 sequence (DNA): TGTGCCAGCAGCCCCCGAGGACAGGGGTCTACCTCTGGAAACACCATATATTTT. Amino acids: CASSPRGQGSTSGNTIYF.

CDR3 amino acids: CSVEDPDRNEQYF. DNA of the CDR3: TGCAGCGTTGAAGACCCCGACAGGAACGAGCAGTACTTC. The J gene is TRBJ2-7, the V gene TRBV29-1, with D perhaps matching TRBD1 (6 bases). The V end lost 0 bases, the J end lost 5 bases, and 11 bases lay between the germline ends. CDR1 and CDR2 (germline): SQVTM, ANQGSEA. The CDR3 loop spans 13 amino acids.

V is TRBV7-9 and J is TRBJ1-1, with 7 bases identical to TRBD1. The CDR3 covers 12 residues. Germline assignment: CDR1 SEHNR and CDR2 FQNEAQ (reference sequence). V trimming: 5 bases; J trimming: 8 bases; junction bases outside the gene matches: 5. In DNA form, the CDR3 reads TGTGCCAGCAGCACGACGACAGGGGAAGCTTTCTTT. As protein: CASSTTTGEAFF. Using reference TRBV7-9 and TRBJ1-1 for the parts outside the CDR3, the full variable domain is DTGVSQNPRHKITKRGQNVTFRCDPISEHNRLYWYRQTLGQGPEFLTYFQNEAQLEKSRLLSDRFSAERPKGSFSTLEIQRTEQGDSAMYLCASSTTTGEAFFGQGTRLTVV.

This clone was counted once. The chain has TRBV4-3 and TRBJ1-4; the D is unclear. This CDR3 region has 13 residues. Germline V lookup: CDR1 LGHNA, CDR2 YSLEER. The V end lost 1 base, the J end lost 4 bases, and 4 bases lay between the germline ends. The CDR3 region is CASSQVHNEKLFF. The CDR3 DNA is TGCGCCAGCAGCCAAGTACATAATGAAAAACTGTTTTTT.

The chain recombines TRBV18 with TRBJ1-1; TRBD1 might be the D (6 bases). V was shortened by 3 bases and J by 3 bases, with 14 bases between the two germline ends. From germline, CDR1 is KGHSH and CDR2 LQKENI. This CDR3 is 15 amino acids long. In DNA, the CDR3 is TGTGCCAGCTCACCTTATACAGGGCAGGACACTGAAGCTTTCTTT. The encoded protein is CASSPYTGQDTEAFF.

The gene calls are TRBV2 and TRBJ2-1; 9 nucleotides match TRBD2. The CDR3 has 15 residues. Germline trimming cut 5 bases from V and 10 bases from J; bases unmatched to any gene: 12. Germline CDR1 reads SNHLY; CDR2 reads FYNNEI. CDR3 DNA sequence: TGTGCCAGCAGTCTGGGTTTAGCGGGAGCAGCCGAGCAGTTCTTC. Translating gives CASSLGLAGAAEQFF. The variable domain in full, completed from reference TRBV2 and TRBJ2-1, reads EPEVTQTPSHQVTQMGQEVILRCVPISNHLYFYWYRQILGQKVEFLVSFYNNEISEKSEIFDDQFSVERPDGSNFTLKIRSTKLEDSAMYFCASSLGLAGAAEQFFGPGTRLTVL.

This chain joins TRBV20-1 and TRBJ2-5, with D possibly TRBD1 on 6 matching bases. The CDR3 is made up of 11 amino acids. V shed 8 bases and J shed 5 bases, with 12 bases lying between them. Germline V lookup: CDR1 DFQATT, CDR2 SNEGSKA (reference sequence). The CDR3 DNA reads TGCAGTACCGCAGGGGAGGAGACCCAGTACTTC. Protein sequence: CSTAGEETQYF.

The chain employs TRBV11-2 and TRBJ2-3; TRBD2 matches 8 bases. Germline CDR1 and CDR2: SGHAT and FQNNGV. CDR3 size: 16 residues. J gave up 3 bases and V 2 bases, and 7 bases lay outside the gene matches. The CDR3 region is CASSLLSGSSTDTQYF. The CDR3 nucleotides read TGTGCCAGCAGCTTATTGAGCGGGAGTTCTACAGATACGCAGTATTTT.

The chain has TRBV5-4 and TRBJ2-7; a possible D gene is TRBD1 (6 bases). The germline gives CDR1 SGHNT, CDR2 YYREEE (reference sequence). This CDR3 region has 13 residues. The V end lost 6 bases, the J end lost 3 bases, and 13 bases lay between the germline ends. DNA for the CDR3: TGTGCCAGCACCGTAGACAGGTTCTACGAGCAGTACTTC. Translated: CASTVDRFYEQYF.

The chain recombines TRBV5-6 with TRBJ2-2; 9 bases line up with TRBD2. After removal of 1 base from V and 6 bases from J, the junction contained 7 bases not matched to a gene. The V gene's germline CDR1 is SGHDT and CDR2 YYEEEE. This CDR3 is built from 16 residues. CDR3 sequence reads: CASSLMAGGSAGELFF. In nucleotides, the CDR3 is TGTGCCAGCAGCTTGATGGCGGGAGGGTCGGCCGGGGAGCTGTTTTTT.

V and J are TRBV9 and TRBJ1-1; weak D call: TRBD1 (5 bases). The CDR3 has 15 residues. Germline loops: CDR1 SGDLS, CDR2 YYNGEE. V gave up 4 bases and J gave up 1 base, with 14 bases separating them. In nucleotides, the CDR3 is TGTGCCAGCAGCAACACTGGACAACCGAACACTGAAGCTTTCTTT. It translates to CASSNTGQPNTEAFF.

The chain couples TRBV5-3 to TRBJ1-5; D is uncertain. TRBV5-3 belongs to the ORF category, with a function that is uncertain. The CDR3 consists of 10 residues. The ends were cut back, 7 bases at V and 4 bases at J, with 3 bases in the middle. CDR3 DNA sequence: TGTGCCAGACTTAATCAGCCCCAGCATTTT. This encodes CARLNQPQHF.

This clone was seen once. The chain is built from TRBV10-2 and TRBJ1-1; D may be TRBD1 (6 bases). V lost 8 bases and J lost 5, with 27 bases in between. CDR3 length equals 17 residues. Germline values: CDR1 WSHSY, CDR2 SAAADI. CDR3 DNA: TGCGCCAGCGGCGTAGGGGGGGGACGTAGGTTGTGGACTGAAGCTTTCTTT. Translating it yields CASGVGGGRRLWTEAFF.

The V and J genes are TRBV6-5 and TRBJ1-2, with 7 bases lining up with TRBD1. There are 14 residues in the CDR3. The V gene's germline CDR1 is MNHEY and CDR2 SVGAGI. V lost 4 bases, J lost 3 bases, and 5 bases stayed unmatched. CDR3 bases: TGTGCCAGCAGTTCACACAGGGGCGACTATGGCTACACCTTC. It translates to CASSSHRGDYGYTF.

The table lists this clone with a count of one. This chain uses TRBV27 with TRBJ1-2; 8 nucleotides align to TRBD1. CDR1 and CDR2 (germline): MNHEY, SMNVEV (reference sequence). V shed 5 bases, J shed 6 bases, and the junction held 5 bases outside the gene matches. The CDR3 consists of 13 residues. The CDR3 bases are TGTGCCAGCAGTCCAGACAGGGGCGATGGCTACACCTTC. Encoded protein: CASSPDRGDGYTF.

This clone showed up just a few times. This chain uses TRBV27 with TRBJ2-7; TRBD2 agrees at 9 bases. The CDR3 runs 13 residues. With 10 bases clipped from V and 7 bases from J, the junction kept 11 bases outside the gene matches. Germline CDR1 MNHEY, CDR2 SMNVEV (reference sequence). CDR3 amino acids: CATRTSAAGEQYF. CDR3 in DNA: TGTGCCACGCGGACTAGCGCCGCGGGAGAGCAGTACTTC.

This clone was observed once. The genes are TRBV4-3 and TRBJ1-5; 9 bases match TRBD1. The germline V gene encodes CDR1 LGHNA and CDR2 YSLEER. CDR3 length: 17 amino acids. The trim removed 0 bases at V and 4 bases at J, leaving 7 bases unmatched. This CDR3 is CASSQDYEQGANQPQHF. CDR3 coding DNA: TGCGCCAGCAGCCAAGATTACGAACAGGGGGCTAATCAGCCCCAGCATTTT.

This clone was seen only once. This chain connects TRBV16 to TRBJ2-3; TRBD2 agrees at 11 bases. Germline-derived CDR1 and CDR2 are KGHSY and FQNENV. J lost 9 bases, V lost 4 bases, and 9 bases had no gene match. The CDR3 length is 15 residues. CDR3: CASSPLPTSGVTQYF. The DNA of the CDR3 is TGTGCCAGCAGCCCTCTACCGACTAGCGGGGTAACGCAGTATTTT.

The rearrangement links TRBV28 to TRBJ2-1, with a tentative D call TRBD2 (6 bases). Trimming removed 2 bases from V and 4 bases from J, with 15 bases in between. Germline-derived CDR1 and CDR2 are MDHEN and SYDVKM. The CDR3 totals 16 residues. The CDR3 DNA reads TGTGCCAGCAGTTTAGGTGGAGGGGCCATTTACAATGAGCAGTTCTTC. Translation gives CASSLGGGAIYNEQFF.

The V gene is TRBV19, the J gene TRBJ1-1; weak D call: TRBD1 (6 bases). V lost 3 bases, J lost 1 base, and 12 bases lay in between. Germline CDR1 is LNHDA and CDR2 is SQIVND (reference sequence). The CDR3 extends over 15 amino acids. The DNA for the CDR3 is TGTGCCAGTAGTATTCCTTACAGGGCGAACACTGAAGCTTTCTTT. It specifies CASSIPYRANTEAFF.

This chain links TRBV5-8 with TRBJ2-3; 9 bases agree with TRBD1. The CDR3 has 15 amino acids. The germline V gene has CDR1 SGHTS and CDR2 YDEGEE. V lost 6 bases, J lost 2 bases, and 7 bases stayed unmatched. The CDR3 nucleotides are TGTGCCAGCACCCTAGACAGGGGGTACACAGATACGCAGTATTTT. Amino acids: CASTLDRGYTDTQYF. The full variable domain, completed using reference TRBV5-8 and TRBJ2-3, is EAGVTQSPTHLIKTRGQQATLRCSPISGHTSVYWYQQALGLGLQFLLWYDEGEERNRGNFPPRFSGRQFPNYSSELNVNALELEDSALYLCASTLDRGYTDTQYFGPGTRLTVL.

This CDR3 is CASSLAANSNQPQHF. The CDR3 nucleotides read TGTGCCAGCAGCTTAGCCGCTAATAGCAATCAGCCCCAGCATTTT. The rearrangement joins TRBV7-9 to TRBJ1-5, with D unresolved. CDR1 is SEHNR and CDR2 is FQNEAQ in the germline V gene (reference sequence). Between the trimmed V and J ends, which lost 0 bases and 0 bases, there was a span of 6 bases. The CDR3 loop spans 15 amino acids.

The chain couples TRBV28 to TRBJ2-5; 7 bases agree with TRBD1. The germline CDR1 and CDR2 sequences are MDHEN and SYDVKM. The V gene end was trimmed by 5 bases and the J gene end by 3 bases; junction bases not matched to a gene: 12. There are 16 residues in the CDR3. DNA for the CDR3: TGTGCCAGCAGTCCAACAGGGACAGAGATTAAAGAGACCCAGTACTTC. It encodes CASSPTGTEIKETQYF.

This clone showed up just once. The gene calls are TRBV4-3 and TRBJ1-3, with 8 bases that match TRBD1. Germline values: CDR1 LGHNA, CDR2 YSLEER. Losses at the gene ends were 4 bases for V and 3 bases for J; bases not matched to a gene: 5. CDR3 length equals 15 residues. For the CDR3, the DNA is TGCGCCAGCAGCCTAGACAGGGGAATTGGAAACACCATATATTTT. Translated: CASSLDRGIGNTIYF.

This clone was seen a single time. The chain employs TRBV5-1 and TRBJ2-5; 9 nucleotides agree with TRBD1. Looked up from germline, CDR1 is SGHRS and CDR2 is YFSETQ. The CDR3 is made up of 13 amino acids. After removal of 4 bases from V and 3 bases from J, the junction contained 1 base not matched to a gene. CDR3 region: CASSRTGEETQYF. The DNA of the CDR3 is TGCGCCAGCAGCCGGACAGGGGAAGAGACCCAGTACTTC.